A single sample gave rise to the 26 T cell receptor beta chains below, sequenced in a study of T cells after yellow fever vaccination. TCRdb re-called the 5' RACE reads through MiXCR, storing one row per CDR3 protein. The sample lists 300,000 to 350,000 distinct CDR3 sequences, around 4.4% occurring once. This material consisted of PBMCs, taken 15 days after the yellow fever booster vaccination. Receptors originate from a man in his late teens or twenties who received the YFV17D yellow fever vaccine.

This clonotype was counted a few times. V and J are TRBV18 and TRBJ2-1; tentative D call: TRBD2 (5 bases). CDR3 size: 14 residues. CDR1 is KGHSH and CDR2 is LQKENI in the germline V gene. The ends were cut back, 6 bases at V and 5 bases at J, with 14 bases in the middle. As DNA, the CDR3 is TGTGCCAGCTCTAGGACTGGAAGACACAATGAGCAGTTCTTC. Its translation: CASSRTGRHNEQFF.

This clonotype was picked up many times. CDR3 amino acids: CSAEDTNTGELFF. The CDR3 coding sequence is TGCAGTGCAGAAGACACGAACACCGGGGAGCTGTTTTTT. V is TRBV20-1 and J is TRBJ2-2; no clear D. Looked up from germline, CDR1 is DFQATT and CDR2 is SNEGSKA (reference sequence). V lost 6 bases to trimming and J lost 0 bases, with 8 bases between them. The CDR3 has 13 residues.

The chain uses TRBV18 and TRBJ1-3; TRBD1 is a possible D gene (6 bases). The germline V gene has CDR1 KGHSH and CDR2 LQKENI. This CDR3 contains 15 residues. The germline V and J ends were trimmed by 0 bases and 3 bases, with 9 bases remaining between them. The CDR3 bases are TGTGCCAGCTCACCACCGGGGGCGGTTGGAAACACCATATATTTT. Translation: CASSPPGAVGNTIYF. Full variable domain (rest looked up from reference TRBV18 and TRBJ1-3): NAGVMQNPRHLVRRRGQEARLRCSPMKGHSHVYWYRQLPEEGLKFMVYLQKENIIDESGMPKERFSAEFPKEGPSILRIQQVVRGDSAAYFCASSPPGAVGNTIYFGEGSWLTVV.

This clonotype appeared many times. J is TRBJ2-7 and V is TRBV29-1, with D unclear. V was clipped by 3 bases and J by 2 bases, with 11 bases between them. Germline CDR1 is SQVTM and CDR2 is ANQGSEA. The CDR3 is 13 residues long. CDR3 sequence (DNA): TGCAGCGTTGACCGGTTAGAGACCTACGAGCAGTACTTC. This codes for CSVDRLETYEQYF.

This clonotype was seen many times. The chain links TRBV7-3 to TRBJ2-1, with a possible D match to TRBD1 (5 bases). Germline CDR1 and CDR2: SGHTA and FQGTGA. The CDR3 sequence is 17 residues long. With 3 bases removed from V and 4 bases from J, the gap between germline ends came to 19 bases. Written as DNA, the CDR3 is TGTGCCAGCAGCTTTAAGATCAGGGCCGAGTTGTACAATGAGCAGTTCTTC. Its translation is CASSFKIRAELYNEQFF.

This clonotype appeared a few times. The CDR3 DNA reads as TGTGCCAGCAGCGCGGAAGGGGGGAGGCCCACCTTC. Translating it yields CASSAEGGRPTF. This chain links TRBV9 with TRBJ1-2, with D perhaps matching TRBD1 (6 bases). CDR3 length: 12 amino acids. Per the germline V gene, CDR1 is SGDLS and CDR2 is YYNGEE. The V and J ends lost 3 bases and 13 bases respectively, with 16 bases between them. The variable domain in full, completed from reference TRBV9 and TRBJ1-2, reads DSGVTQTPKHLITATGQRVTLRCSPRSGDLSVYWYQQSLDQGLQFLIQYYNGEERAKGNILERFSAQQFPDLHSELNLSSLELGDSALYFCASSAEGGRPTFGSGTRLTVV.

This clonotype came up many times. The chain joins TRBV7-2 to TRBJ2-1, with 7 bases fitting TRBD1. V shed 1 base and J 6 bases; nucleotides not matched to a gene: 3. The germline gives CDR1 SGHTA, CDR2 FQGNSA. This CDR3 is built from 14 residues. The CDR3 reads CASSLVEGANEQFF. In DNA, the CDR3 is TGTGCCAGCAGCTTAGTAGAGGGGGCCAATGAGCAGTTCTTC.

This clonotype was observed many times. The chain has TRBV15 and TRBJ1-5; D gene ambiguous. CDR1 is LNHNV, CDR2 YYDKDF, per germline (reference sequence). V was pared by 0 bases and J by 1 base, with 13 bases between. The CDR3 extends over 17 amino acids. The CDR3 nucleotides are TGTGCCACCAGCAGAGATGTGGCAGGACCAAGCAATCAGCCCCAGCATTTT. Its protein is CATSRDVAGPSNQPQHF. Full variable domain (missing parts from reference TRBV15 and TRBJ1-5): DAMVIQNPRYQVTQFGKPVTLSCSQTLNHNVMYWYQQKSSQAPKLLFHYYDKDFNNEADTPDNFQSRRPNTSFCFLDIRSPGLGDTAMYLCATSRDVAGPSNQPQHFGDGTRLSIL.

There are many counts of this clonotype. V gene TRBV15 combines with J gene TRBJ2-7; possible D gene TRBD1, 5 bases. CDR1 and CDR2 (germline): LNHNV, YYDKDF (reference sequence). This CDR3 spans 13 amino acids. V was cut by 0 bases and J by 5 bases, with 8 bases left in between. DNA of the CDR3: TGTGCCACCAGCAGAGACAGGGAAAACGAGCAGTACGTC. The encoded protein is CATSRDRENEQYV.

This clonotype was detected a few times. The chain recombines TRBV29-1 with TRBJ1-2, with D possibly being TRBD1 (5 bases). In germline, CDR1 is SQVTM, CDR2 ANQGSEA. This CDR3 is 13 amino acids long. Trimming left V 6 bases short and J 4 bases short, with 15 bases between. DNA of the CDR3: TGCAGCGTCGCTGGGGGGGGTTCCTATGGCTACACCTTC. Protein sequence: CSVAGGGSYGYTF.

The V gene is TRBV5-1, the J gene TRBJ2-5, with D possibly matching TRBD1 (5 bases). Germline CDR1 SGHRS, CDR2 YFSETQ. The CDR3 length is 15 residues. Trimming removed 0 bases at V and 5 bases at J, with 14 bases between. CDR3 region: CASSLAQGSRETQYF. Here the CDR3 DNA reads TGCGCCAGCAGCTTGGCCCAGGGCTCGCGGGAGACCCAGTACTTC.

This clonotype was detected a few times. The chain employs TRBV24-1 and TRBJ2-1, with D perhaps matching TRBD2 (5 bases). Germline V gene sequence: CDR1 KGHDR, CDR2 SFDVKD. Trimming shortened V by 4 bases and J by 4 bases, and 16 bases separated the two germline ends. The CDR3 totals 16 residues. The CDR3 spells CATSDPRAAHYNEQFF. The DNA of the CDR3 is TGTGCCACCAGTGACCCCCGAGCGGCACATTACAATGAGCAGTTCTTC.

This clonotype was observed many times. This sequence joins TRBV20-1 and TRBJ2-7, with a possible D match to TRBD1 (6 bases). The germline V gene encodes CDR1 DFQATT and CDR2 SNEGSKA (reference sequence). Trimming removed 3 bases from V and 6 bases from J, with 12 bases in between. This CDR3 has 12 residues. CDR3: CSASRGILEQYV. The DNA of the CDR3 is TGCAGTGCTAGCAGGGGCATCCTCGAGCAGTACGTC.

This clonotype was seen repeatedly, ten times or more. This chain connects TRBV12-3 or TRBV12-4 to TRBJ2-7, with 15 bases lining up with TRBD2. This CDR3 is 18 amino acids long. Trimming took 4 bases from V and 0 from J; bases not matched to a gene: 7. For the CDR3, the DNA is TGTGCCAGCAGTTCGACGGGACTAGCGGGGGGTTTCTCCTACGAGCAGTACTTC. The encoded protein is CASSSTGLAGGFSYEQYF.

This chain connects TRBV12-3 or TRBV12-4 to TRBJ2-5; 8 bases map to TRBD1. This CDR3 has 15 amino acids. Trimming at V came to 7 bases and at J to 4 bases, leaving 11 bases not matched to a gene. The CDR3 nucleotides are TGTGCCAGCAAGGGGACGGACAGGGTTGCAGAGACCCAGTACTTC. It translates to CASKGTDRVAETQYF.

The chain links TRBV11-2 to TRBJ1-4; D is unclear. The V end lost 3 bases, the J end lost 10 bases, and 12 bases lay between the germline ends. Germline V gene lookup returns CDR1 SGHAT and CDR2 FQNNGV. The CDR3 runs to 13 residues. CDR3 nucleotide sequence: TGTGCCAGCAGCTTGGCGGTGGGTTCAAAACTGTTTTTT. It translates to CASSLAVGSKLFF.

This clonotype was seen only a few times. V usage is TRBV15 and J usage is TRBJ2-1, with D unclear. With 0 bases removed from V and 5 bases from J, the gap between germline ends came to 8 bases. CDR1 is LNHNV and CDR2 is YYDKDF in the germline V gene (reference sequence). The CDR3 consists of 14 residues. CDR3 sequence reads: CATSRDLADNEQFF. In DNA form, the CDR3 reads TGTGCCACCAGCAGAGATCTGGCGGACAATGAGCAGTTCTTC.

This clonotype was detected many times. This chain joins TRBV6-5 and TRBJ2-3; no reliable D call. The CDR3 covers 17 residues. Per germline, CDR1 MNHEY and CDR2 SVGAGI. V was trimmed by 4 bases and J by 1 base, leaving 18 bases between them. The CDR3 sequence is CASSSFYPQSGTDTQYF. The CDR3 coding sequence is TGTGCCAGCAGTTCCTTTTATCCCCAGTCGGGCACAGATACGCAGTATTTT.

The chain links TRBV5-1 to TRBJ1-2; perhaps TRBD1 as D (5 bases). The V end was cut by 1 base, the J end by 5 bases, with 12 bases between. The germline V gene has CDR1 SGHRS and CDR2 YFSETQ. The CDR3 spans 14 residues. The CDR3: CASSLMDTSYGYTF. The DNA for the CDR3 is TGCGCCAGCAGCTTGATGGACACTTCTTATGGCTACACCTTC.

This rearrangement joins TRBV18 to TRBJ1-2; D is uncertain. In germline, CDR1 is KGHSH, CDR2 LQKENI. V dropped 3 bases and J dropped 7 bases, with 15 bases sitting between them. The CDR3 runs to 14 residues. The CDR3 reads CASSPLRDKGGYTF. Here the CDR3 DNA reads TGTGCCAGCTCACCCCTCCGCGATAAGGGTGGCTACACCTTC.

This clonotype was found many times. The chain joins TRBV12-3 or TRBV12-4 to TRBJ2-1; 7 nucleotides line up with TRBD2. CDR3 length: 12 amino acids. The V segment lost 3 bases and the J segment 8 bases; nucleotides outside the gene matches: 1. The CDR3 DNA sequence: TGTGCCAGCAGTTTGGGGGGGTATGAGCAGTTCTTC. Translation gives CASSLGGYEQFF.

This clonotype was seen ten or more times. The chain has TRBV9 and TRBJ1-4, with 9 bases identical to TRBD1. V lost 3 bases to trimming and J lost 6 bases; unmatched junction nucleotides: 6. Per germline, CDR1 SGDLS and CDR2 YYNGEE. This CDR3 region has 15 residues. CDR3 DNA sequence: TGTGCCAGCAGCGAGGCCGGGACAGGGTATGAAAAACTGTTTTTT. Amino acids: CASSEAGTGYEKLFF.

This clonotype showed up just a few times. J is TRBJ1-2 and V is TRBV7-9; the match to TRBD1 covers 7 bases. This CDR3 has 15 residues. Germline CDR1 reads SEHNR; CDR2 reads FQNEAQ (reference sequence). The V gene end was trimmed by 5 bases and the J gene end by 4 bases; junction bases not matched to a gene: 10. CDR3 loop: CASSPGQLPIYGYTF. CDR3 in DNA: TGTGCCAGCAGCCCGGGACAGCTCCCGATCTATGGCTACACCTTC.

This clonotype was seen a few times. The genes are TRBV7-2 and TRBJ2-2; D call uncertain. V lost 5 bases to trimming and J lost 7 bases, with 17 bases between them. Germline assignment: CDR1 SGHTA and CDR2 FQGNSA. This CDR3 spans 15 amino acids. In nucleotides, the CDR3 is TGTGCCAGCAGCCGCGAGGTGGGGTTTGTCGGGGAGCTGTTTTTT. Amino acid sequence: CASSREVGFVGELFF.

The sample holds a few counts of this clonotype. The CDR3 DNA reads as TGTGCCAGCTCACCACCGGGGGTGAACACTGAAGCTTTCTTT. It is translated as CASSPPGVNTEAFF. This chain joins TRBV18 and TRBJ1-1, with D perhaps matching TRBD1 (5 bases). CDR1 is KGHSH and CDR2 is LQKENI in the germline V gene. Trimming removed 0 bases from V and 0 bases from J, with 5 bases in between. This CDR3 spans 14 amino acids.

This clonotype was recorded many times. The V and J genes are TRBV24-1 and TRBJ2-5, with D perhaps TRBD1 or TRBD2 (5 bases each). The germline V gene has CDR1 KGHDR and CDR2 SFDVKD. This CDR3 spans 14 amino acids. The ends were cut back, 4 bases at V and 5 bases at J, with 13 bases in the middle. CDR3 sequence reads: CATSELGPVETQYF. CDR3 coding DNA: TGTGCCACCAGTGAGTTGGGACCGGTGGAGACCCAGTACTTC.